These T cell receptor beta chains were read from a single sample in a study of human T cells and chemical hapten exposure. Each CDR3 protein is one row after TCRdb ran MiXCR on the RACE reads. The data contain more than 150,000 distinct CDR3 sequences, about 25% of them singletons. Sequencing used whole blood, obtained in connection with sensitization to the hapten diphenylcyclopropenone (DPC). The receptors stem from a middle-aged woman with alopecia areata. Some clones in this sample may be carry-over from other donors' samples. The CDR3 runs from the conserved cysteine through the conserved F or W. A D gene is named only where the DNA matches it firmly. Where a row states a size, it is once, few, many or the class of an expanded clone; other rows omit it.

>.|.|TRBJ2-7|TRBV12-3/TRBV12-4
CASSWGTNSYEQYF
TGTGCCAGCAGTTGGGGGACGAACTCCTACGAGCAGTACTTC
>TRBD1|.|TRBJ2-5|TRBV5-1
CASSLALQGQETQYF
TGCGCCAGCAGCTTGGCCCTACAGGGGCAAGAGACCCAGTACTTC
>TRBD2|few|TRBJ2-7|TRBV6-1
CASRTTGGGTYEQYF
TGTGCCAGCAGGACCACCGGCGGGGGAACCTACGAGCAGTACTTC
>TRBD1|.|TRBJ1-1|TRBV5-1
CASSLGDRAGTEAFF
TGCGCCAGCAGCTTGGGGGACAGGGCGGGCACTGAAGCTTTCTTT
>.|.|TRBJ1-6|TRBV5-1
CASSLEAYNSPLHF
TGCGCCAGCAGCTTGGAGGCCTATAATTCACCCCTCCACTTT
>.|.|TRBJ2-1|TRBV20-1
CSAGRYNEQFF
TGCAGTGCTGGGCGGTACAATGAGCAGTTCTTC
>.|few|TRBJ1-6|TRBV10-3
CAISEQGNSPLHF
TGTGCCATCAGTGAACAGGGCAATTCACCCCTCCACTTT
>.|.|TRBJ2-1|TRBV7-2
CASNQFGLRGNEQFF
TGTGCCAGCAACCAATTTGGACTACGAGGGAATGAGCAGTTCTTC
>.|few|TRBJ2-7|TRBV19
CASSRGGSVGSYEQYF
TGTGCCAGTAGTAGGGGTGGTTCCGTGGGGTCCTACGAGCAGTACTTC
>.|.|TRBJ2-2|TRBV5-5
CASSFPGRSPGELFF
TGTGCCAGCAGCTTTCCTGGCAGGAGTCCCGGGGAGCTGTTTTTT
>TRBD1|.|TRBJ2-1|TRBV7-2
CASSRGQGISRGPGNEQFF
TGTGCCAGCAGCCGCGGACAGGGGATATCGAGAGGGCCAGGGAATGAGCAGTTCTTC
>TRBD1|.|TRBJ1-1|TRBV10-3
CAISESRTGGRTEAFF
TGTGCCATCAGTGAGTCGAGGACAGGGGGTCGTACTGAAGCTTTCTTT
>TRBD2|few|TRBJ2-7|TRBV7-2
CASSLSRTREAPYEQYF
TGTGCCAGCAGCTTATCCCGGACTAGAGAGGCTCCCTACGAGCAGTACTTC
>.|.|TRBJ2-7|TRBV9
CASSAGQLGYEQYF
TGTGCCAGCAGCGCCGGACAGCTGGGGTACGAGCAGTACTTC
>TRBD1|few|TRBJ1-1|TRBV7-2
CASSKDRVTNTEAFF
TGTGCCAGCAGTAAAGACAGGGTAACGAACACTGAAGCTTTCTTT
>.|.|TRBJ2-1|TRBV6-5
CASRLDEGSYNEQFF
TGTGCCAGCAGATTGGACGAGGGATCCTACAATGAGCAGTTCTTC
>.|few|TRBJ2-3|TRBV5-5
CASSLPTSTGDTQYF
TGTGCCAGCAGTTTACCGACTTCAACGGGAGATACGCAGTATTTT
>.|few|TRBJ2-7|TRBV7-9
CASSLSAGAYEQYF
TGTGCCAGCAGCTTATCGGCGGGTGCCTACGAGCAGTACTTC
>.|.|TRBJ2-5|TRBV5-5
CASSFAGRYEETQYF
TGTGCCAGCAGCTTTGCGGGGAGATATGAAGAGACCCAGTACTTC
>.|.|TRBJ1-2|TRBV5-6
CASQTVNYGYTF
TGTGCCAGCCAGACAGTTAACTATGGCTACACCTTC
>TRBD1|.|TRBJ2-2|TRBV6-1
CASSSFGQGATGELFF
TGTGCCAGCAGTTCTTTCGGACAGGGGGCAACCGGGGAGCTGTTTTTT
>.|few|TRBJ2-2|TRBV9
CASSVDLSRVTGELFF
TGTGCCAGCAGCGTAGACCTCAGTAGGGTTACCGGGGAGCTGTTTTTT
>.|.|TRBJ2-2|TRBV4-3
CASSQRDVGELFF
TGCGCCAGCAGCCAGAGGGATGTCGGGGAGCTGTTTTTT
>.|few|TRBJ2-2|TRBV27
CASSPGEAAGELFF
TGTGCCAGCAGCCCTGGAGAGGCGGCCGGGGAGCTGTTTTTT
>.|few|TRBJ2-7|TRBV7-8
CASSFLGGSSSYEQYF
TGTGCCAGCAGCTTTTTGGGGGGATCTAGCTCCTACGAGCAGTACTTC
>.|few|TRBJ2-3|TRBV7-9
CASGHLNLDTQYF
TGTGCCAGCGGCCACTTAAACTTAGATACGCAGTATTTT
>TRBD2|few|TRBJ2-7|TRBV3-1
CASSQAGTRGYEQYF
TGTGCCAGCAGCCAAGCTGGGACTAGGGGGTACGAGCAGTACTTC
>.|few|TRBJ2-7|TRBV27
CASRTTGQRSYEQYF
TGTGCCAGCAGAACAACAGGGCAGAGGTCCTACGAGCAGTACTTC
>TRBD2|.|TRBJ2-3|TRBV4-1
CASSQDFPSGRADTQYF
TGCGCCAGCAGCCAAGATTTTCCTAGCGGGAGGGCAGATACGCAGTATTTT
>.|many|TRBJ2-1|TRBV29-1
CSVDLLGDEQFF
TGCAGCGTTGATCTTTTGGGTGATGAGCAGTTCTTC
>.|.|TRBJ1-1|TRBV7-2
CASSLDSGVQAFF
TGTGCCAGCAGCCTGGACAGCGGGGTTCAAGCTTTCTTT
>TRBD2|few|TRBJ2-3|TRBV20-1
CSAGLAGTYTQYF
TGCAGTGCCGGACTAGCGGGAACATATACGCAGTATTTT
>.|.|TRBJ2-3|TRBV28
CASSPPSLTRTDTQYF
TGTGCCAGCAGTCCCCCGAGTTTAACAAGGACAGATACGCAGTATTTT
>.|many|TRBJ2-7|TRBV7-6
CASSLSTGYEQYF
TGTGCCAGCAGCTTAAGTACGGGATACGAGCAGTACTTC
>.|.|TRBJ2-5|TRBV5-1
CASSFSTGNSGRETQYF
TGCGCCAGCAGCTTTTCGACAGGGAACAGCGGGAGAGAGACCCAGTACTTC
>.|.|TRBJ2-1|TRBV5-1
CASSLAHGGDEQFF
TGCGCCAGCAGCTTGGCCCACGGTGGGGATGAGCAGTTCTTC
>.|few|TRBJ1-2|TRBV7-9
CASSPQHYGYTF
TGTGCCAGCAGCCCCCAACACTATGGCTACACCTTC
>TRBD2|.|TRBJ2-3|TRBV10-3
CAIRLGLAGDPNLGTSTGTQYF
TGTGCCATCAGATTAGGACTAGCGGGAGATCCTAATCTGGGCACTAGCACAGGTACGCAGTATTTT
>TRBD1|few|TRBJ1-5|TRBV28
CAGNHGQGAVNQPQHF
TGTGCCGGGAACCACGGACAGGGCGCGGTCAATCAGCCCCAGCATTTT
>.|.|TRBJ2-7|TRBV23-1
CASSQPRMSRETLSPEQYF
TGCGCCAGCAGTCAACCCCGGATGAGTCGGGAGACCCTCTCTCCTGAGCAGTACTTC
>TRBD2|few|TRBJ2-7|TRBV28
CASSQLFPGLASEQYF
TGTGCCAGCAGCCAGCTTTTTCCCGGACTAGCTTCCGAGCAGTACTTC
>.|few|TRBJ2-5|TRBV9
CASSPTRGSWETQYF
TGTGCCAGCAGCCCCACCAGGGGTAGTTGGGAGACCCAGTACTTC
>TRBD2|few|TRBJ2-7|TRBV10-3
CAIRDSGITYEQYF
TGTGCCATTCGAGACAGCGGGATAACCTACGAGCAGTACTTC
>TRBD1|.|TRBJ2-7|TRBV4-2
CASSQDIGDRGYEQYF
TGTGCCAGCAGCCAAGATATTGGGGACAGGGGTTACGAGCAGTACTTC
>TRBD1|.|TRBJ2-7|TRBV4-3
CASSRAAGTGGGEQYF
TGCGCCAGCAGCCGGGCAGCCGGGACAGGGGGAGGCGAGCAGTACTTT
>TRBD2|few|TRBJ2-3|TRBV4-3
CASSQGTRLDTQYF
TGCGCCAGCAGCCAAGGGACTAGGTTAGATACGCAGTATTTT
>.|.|TRBJ2-3|TRBV29-1
CSVSTRGTDTQYF
TGCAGCGTCAGCACCAGGGGCACAGATACGCAGTATTTT
>.|few|TRBJ1-1|TRBV20-1
CSAPPGILNTEAFF
TGCAGTGCACCCCCCGGCATCTTGAACACTGAAGCTTTCTTT
>TRBD1|.|TRBJ2-7|TRBV5-1
CASWDSARSYEQYF
TGCGCCAGCTGGGACAGCGCCCGCTCCTACGAGCAGTACTTC
>.|.|TRBJ2-2|TRBV30
CAWGRGPGELFF
TGTGCCTGGGGGCGGGGGCCCGGGGAGCTGTTTTTT
>.|.|TRBJ2-5|TRBV4-3
CASSQVGSGQETQYF
TGCGCCAGCAGCCAAGTAGGATCGGGCCAAGAGACCCAGTACTTC
>TRBD1|.|TRBJ1-2|TRBV20-1
CSARAGTGAGYGYTF
TGCAGTGCTAGAGCGGGGACAGGGGCCGGCTATGGCTACACCTTC
>.|.|TRBJ2-7|TRBV6-5
CASSFDRFYEQYF
TGTGCCAGCAGCTTCGACAGATTCTACGAGCAGTACTTC
>TRBD2|.|TRBJ2-1|TRBV3-1
CASSQEVLAGGGNEQFF
TGTGCCAGCAGCCAAGAGGTCCTAGCGGGAGGGGGCAATGAGCAGTTCTTC
>.|.|TRBJ2-3|TRBV28
CASSLNLDFTDTQYF
TGTGCCAGCAGTTTAAATCTGGACTTCACAGATACGCAGTATTTT
>.|many|TRBJ1-3|TRBV4-3
CASSQGARSGNTIYF
TGCGCCAGCAGCCAAGGGGCCAGATCCGGAAACACCATATATTTT
>TRBD2|few|TRBJ2-3|TRBV7-2
CASSGGRASTDTQYF
TGTGCCAGCAGCGGCGGGAGAGCTAGCACAGATACGCAGTATTTT
>.|.|TRBJ1-1|TRBV28
CASSLESRDSEAFF
TGTGCCAGCAGCCTAGAGTCCAGGGATTCTGAAGCTTTCTTT
>TRBD2|.|TRBJ2-1|TRBV7-2
CASSLVASGRKYEQFF
TGTGCCAGCAGCTTAGTGGCTAGCGGGAGGAAGTATGAGCAGTTCTTC
>.|few|TRBJ2-7|TRBV20-1
CSARVIGGRGGRSFEQYF
TGCAGTGCTAGAGTAATCGGGGGTAGGGGGGGACGTTCCTTCGAGCAGTACTTC